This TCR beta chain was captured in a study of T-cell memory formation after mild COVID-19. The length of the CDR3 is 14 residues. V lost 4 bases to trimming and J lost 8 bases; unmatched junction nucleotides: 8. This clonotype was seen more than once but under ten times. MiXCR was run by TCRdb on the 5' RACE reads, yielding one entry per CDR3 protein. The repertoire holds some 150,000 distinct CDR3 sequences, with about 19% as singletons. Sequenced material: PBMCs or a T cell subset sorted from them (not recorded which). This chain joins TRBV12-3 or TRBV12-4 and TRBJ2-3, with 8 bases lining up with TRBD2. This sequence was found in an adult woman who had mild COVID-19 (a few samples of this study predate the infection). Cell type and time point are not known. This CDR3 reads CASSSDRLASTQYF. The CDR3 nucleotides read TGTGCCAGCAGTTCAGACCGACTAGCGAGTACGCAGTATTTT.